The source of this T cell receptor beta chain is a study of T cells in Graves' hyperthyroidism and ophthalmopathy. Template material for amplifying TCR beta CDR3 regions consisted of RNA transcripts. The TCR CDR3 first-round RT-PCR relied on the HTBI primer set. TCRdb analysed the multiplex PCR reads with MiXCR anew, one entry per CDR3 protein. Altogether hundreds of thousands of distinct CDR3 sequences are present, approximately 44% being singletons, with the ten largest covering just under 8.5%. Whole-study findings and limits: Among clonotypes expanded in thyroid above 0.001, most were also found in blood. A 13 V-J signature model discriminated ophthalmopathy versus stable hyperthyroidism.

About this clonotype: Its matching antigen is unknown.

The clonotype comes from a woman in her late teens or twenties with Graves' hyperthyroidism. Sequencing was done on a sample of peripheral blood or thyroid tissue (not recorded which).

The CDR3 DNA follows: TGTGCCATCAGTGAGGGGGGTGAATTCTACGAGCAGTACTTC. It translates to CAISEGGEFYEQYF. This chain joins TRBV10-3 and TRBJ2-7; D may correspond to TRBD1 or TRBD2 (5 bases each). Germline V gene sequence: CDR1 ENHRY, CDR2 SYGVKD. The CDR3 has 14 amino acids. Trimming shortened V by 2 bases and J by 3 bases, and 11 bases separated the two germline ends.